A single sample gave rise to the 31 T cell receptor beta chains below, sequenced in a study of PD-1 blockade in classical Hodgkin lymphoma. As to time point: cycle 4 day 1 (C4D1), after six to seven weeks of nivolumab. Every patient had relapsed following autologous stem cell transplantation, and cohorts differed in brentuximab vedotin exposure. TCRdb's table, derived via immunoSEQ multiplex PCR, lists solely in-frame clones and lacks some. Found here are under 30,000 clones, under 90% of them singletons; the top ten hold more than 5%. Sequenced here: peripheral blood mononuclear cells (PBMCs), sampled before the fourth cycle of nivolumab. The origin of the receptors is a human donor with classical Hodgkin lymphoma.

CDR3 loop: CSVARTGGSETQYF. CDR3 nucleotide sequence: TGCAGCGTTGCGAGGACAGGGGGCAGCGAGACCCAGTACTTC. This chain links TRBV29-1 with TRBJ2-5; 11 bases are a match to TRBD1. The germline gives CDR1 SQVTM, CDR2 ANQGSEA. Trimming cost V 4 bases and J 5 bases; bases outside gene matches: 6. The CDR3 spans 14 residues.

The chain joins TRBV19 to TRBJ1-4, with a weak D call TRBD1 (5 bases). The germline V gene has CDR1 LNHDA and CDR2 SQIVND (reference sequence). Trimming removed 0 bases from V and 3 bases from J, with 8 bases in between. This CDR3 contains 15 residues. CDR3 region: CASSIDQTANEKLFF. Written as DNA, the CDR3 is TGTGCCAGTAGTATAGATCAGACAGCTAATGAAAAACTGTTTTTT.

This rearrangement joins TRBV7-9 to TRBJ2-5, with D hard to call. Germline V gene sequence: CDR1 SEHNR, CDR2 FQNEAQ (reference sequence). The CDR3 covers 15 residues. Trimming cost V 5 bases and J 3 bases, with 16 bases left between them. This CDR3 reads CASSPQVWKEETQYF. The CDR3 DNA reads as TGTGCCAGCAGCCCCCAGGTGTGGAAGGAAGAGACCCAGTACTTC.

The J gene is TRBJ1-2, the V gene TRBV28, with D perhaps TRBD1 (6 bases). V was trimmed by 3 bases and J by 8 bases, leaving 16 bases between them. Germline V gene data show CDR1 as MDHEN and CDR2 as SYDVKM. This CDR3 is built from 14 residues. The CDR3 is CASSFYGGRWGYTF. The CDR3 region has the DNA TGTGCCAGCAGTTTTTATGGGGGGCGCTGGGGCTACACCTTC.

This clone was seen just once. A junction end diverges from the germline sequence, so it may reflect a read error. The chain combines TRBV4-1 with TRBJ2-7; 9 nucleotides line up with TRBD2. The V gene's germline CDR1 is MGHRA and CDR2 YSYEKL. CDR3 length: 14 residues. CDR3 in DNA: TGCGCCAGCAGCCCCACTCGACTAGCGGCTTGCTGCGACTTC. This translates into CASSPTRLAACCDF.

The CDR3 protein is CASSQGGDNQPQHF. As DNA, the CDR3 is TGTGCCAGCAGCCAGGGGGGGGATAATCAGCCCCAGCATTTT. The rearrangement uses TRBV13 and TRBJ1-5; 7 nucleotides line up with TRBD1. V was clipped by 5 bases and J by 4 bases; unmatched bases: 5. The CDR3 contains 14 residues. CDR1 and CDR2 (germline): PRHDT, FYEKMQ (reference sequence).

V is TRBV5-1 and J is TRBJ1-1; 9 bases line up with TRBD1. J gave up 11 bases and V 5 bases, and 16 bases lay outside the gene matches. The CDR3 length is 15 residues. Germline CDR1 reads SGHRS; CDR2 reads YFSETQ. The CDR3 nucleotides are TGCGCCAGCAGTTCCTCCGGGACAGGGCTGGGTAAGGCTTTCTTT. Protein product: CASSSSGTGLGKAFF. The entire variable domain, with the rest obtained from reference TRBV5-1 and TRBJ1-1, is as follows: KAGVTQTPRYLIKTRGQQVTLSCSPISGHRSVSWYQQTPGQGLQFLFEYFSETQRNKGNFPGRFSGRQFSNSRSEMNVSTLELGDSALYLCASSSSGTGLGKAFFGQGTRLTVV.

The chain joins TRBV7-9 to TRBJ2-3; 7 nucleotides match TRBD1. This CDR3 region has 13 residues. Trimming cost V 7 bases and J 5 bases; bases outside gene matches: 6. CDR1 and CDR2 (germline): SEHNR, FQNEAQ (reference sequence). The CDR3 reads CASTGTVGDTQYF. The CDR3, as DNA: TGTGCCAGCACCGGGACAGTAGGAGATACGCAGTATTTT.

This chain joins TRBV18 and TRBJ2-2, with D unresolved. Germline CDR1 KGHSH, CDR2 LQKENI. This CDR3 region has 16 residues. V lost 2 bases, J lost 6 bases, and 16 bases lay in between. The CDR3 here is CASSPSLVREAGELFF. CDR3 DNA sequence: TGTGCCAGCTCACCAAGCCTTGTTCGCGAAGCCGGGGAGCTGTTTTTT.

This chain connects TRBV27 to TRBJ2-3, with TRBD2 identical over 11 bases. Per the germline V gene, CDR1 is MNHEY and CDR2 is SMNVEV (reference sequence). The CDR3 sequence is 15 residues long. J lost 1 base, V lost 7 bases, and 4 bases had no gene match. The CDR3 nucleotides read TGTGCCAGCAAACTAGCGGGAGACGGCACAGATACGCAGTATTTT. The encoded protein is CASKLAGDGTDTQYF.

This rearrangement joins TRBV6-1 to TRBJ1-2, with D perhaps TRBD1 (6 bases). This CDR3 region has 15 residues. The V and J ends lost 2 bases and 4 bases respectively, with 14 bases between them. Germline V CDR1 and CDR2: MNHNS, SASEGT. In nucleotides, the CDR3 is TGTGCCAGCAGTGAAAGGGGGGCCTCCTTCTATGGCTACACCTTC. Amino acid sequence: CASSERGASFYGYTF.

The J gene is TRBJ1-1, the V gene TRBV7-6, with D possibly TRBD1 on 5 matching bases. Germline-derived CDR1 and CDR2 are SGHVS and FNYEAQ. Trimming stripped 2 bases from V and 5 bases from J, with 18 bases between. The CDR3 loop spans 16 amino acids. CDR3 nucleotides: TGTGCCAGCAGCTTAAGTCCATTAGGGGACGCGACTGAAGCTTTCTTT. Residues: CASSLSPLGDATEAFF.

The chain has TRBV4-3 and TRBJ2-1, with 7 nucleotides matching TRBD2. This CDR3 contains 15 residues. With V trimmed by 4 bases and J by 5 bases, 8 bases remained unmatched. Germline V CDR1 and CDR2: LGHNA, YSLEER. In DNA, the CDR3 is TGCGCCAGCAGCCCTCTGGCGGGAGTCGACAATGAGCAGTTCTTC. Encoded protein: CASSPLAGVDNEQFF.

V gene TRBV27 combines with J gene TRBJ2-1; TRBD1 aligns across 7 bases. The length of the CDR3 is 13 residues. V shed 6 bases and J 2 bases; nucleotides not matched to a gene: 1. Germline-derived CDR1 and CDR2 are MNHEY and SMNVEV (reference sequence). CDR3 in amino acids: CASSGQAYNEQFF. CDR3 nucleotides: TGTGCCAGCAGCGGACAGGCCTACAATGAGCAGTTCTTC.

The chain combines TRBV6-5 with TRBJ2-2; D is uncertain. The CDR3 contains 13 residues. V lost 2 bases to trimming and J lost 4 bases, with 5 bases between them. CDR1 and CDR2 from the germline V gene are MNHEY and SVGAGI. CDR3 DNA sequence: TGTGCCAGCAGTTACCAGGTCACCGGGGAGCTGTTTTTT. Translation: CASSYQVTGELFF.

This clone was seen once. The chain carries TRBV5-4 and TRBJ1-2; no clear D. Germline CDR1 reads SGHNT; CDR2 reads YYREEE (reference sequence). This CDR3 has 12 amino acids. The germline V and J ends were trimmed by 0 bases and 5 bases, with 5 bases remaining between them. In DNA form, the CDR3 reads TGTGCCAGCAGCTTGGACAGATATGGCTACACCTTC. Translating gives CASSLDRYGYTF.

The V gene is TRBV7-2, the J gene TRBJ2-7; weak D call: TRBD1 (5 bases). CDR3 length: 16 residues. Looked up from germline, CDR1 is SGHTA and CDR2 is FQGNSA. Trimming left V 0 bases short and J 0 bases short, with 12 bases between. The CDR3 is CASSLASGHFSYEQYF. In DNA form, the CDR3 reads TGTGCCAGCAGCTTAGCGTCAGGGCACTTCTCCTACGAGCAGTACTTC.

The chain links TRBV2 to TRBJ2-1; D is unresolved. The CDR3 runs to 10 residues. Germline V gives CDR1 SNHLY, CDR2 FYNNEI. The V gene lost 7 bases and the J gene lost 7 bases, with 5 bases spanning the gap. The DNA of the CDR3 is TGTGCCAGCACATGGAATGAGCAGTTCTTC. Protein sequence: CASTWNEQFF.

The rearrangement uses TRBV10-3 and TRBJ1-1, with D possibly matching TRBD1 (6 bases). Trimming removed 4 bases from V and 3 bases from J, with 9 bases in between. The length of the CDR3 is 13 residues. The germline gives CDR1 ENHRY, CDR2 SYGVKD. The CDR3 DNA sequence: TGTGCCATCAGTGGAGGGGGGGACACTGAAGCTTTCTTT. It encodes CAISGGGDTEAFF.

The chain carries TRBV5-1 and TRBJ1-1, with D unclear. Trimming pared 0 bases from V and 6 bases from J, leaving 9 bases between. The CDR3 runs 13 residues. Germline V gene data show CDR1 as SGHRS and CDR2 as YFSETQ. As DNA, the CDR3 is TGCGCCAGCAGCTTGGCCGGTAGTGCTGAAGCTTTCTTT. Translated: CASSLAGSAEAFF.

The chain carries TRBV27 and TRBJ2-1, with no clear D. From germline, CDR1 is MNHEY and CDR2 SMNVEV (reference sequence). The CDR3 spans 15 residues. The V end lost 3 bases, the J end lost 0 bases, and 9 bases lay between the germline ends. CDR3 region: CASSLRPSSYNEQFF. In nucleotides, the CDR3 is TGTGCCAGCAGTTTGCGGCCAAGCTCCTACAATGAGCAGTTCTTC.

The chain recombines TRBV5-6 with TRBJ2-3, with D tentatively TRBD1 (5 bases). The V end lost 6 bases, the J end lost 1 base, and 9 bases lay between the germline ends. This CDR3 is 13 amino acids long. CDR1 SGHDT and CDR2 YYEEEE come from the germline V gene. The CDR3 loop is CASTRAGTDTQYF. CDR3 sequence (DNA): TGTGCCAGCACCAGGGCGGGCACAGATACGCAGTATTTT.

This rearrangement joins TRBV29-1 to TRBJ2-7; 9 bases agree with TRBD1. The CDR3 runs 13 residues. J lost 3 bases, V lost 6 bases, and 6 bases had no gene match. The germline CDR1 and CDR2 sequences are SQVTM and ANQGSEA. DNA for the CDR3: TGCAGCGTGGTACGGGACAGGGACTACGAGCAGTACTTC. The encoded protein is CSVVRDRDYEQYF.

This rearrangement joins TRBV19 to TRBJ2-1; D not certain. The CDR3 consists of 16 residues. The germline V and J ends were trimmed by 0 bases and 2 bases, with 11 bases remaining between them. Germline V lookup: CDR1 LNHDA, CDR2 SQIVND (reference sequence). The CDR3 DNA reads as TGTGCCAGTAGTATAGACCGGGCGAGTCCCTACAATGAGCAGTTCTTC. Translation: CASSIDRASPYNEQFF.

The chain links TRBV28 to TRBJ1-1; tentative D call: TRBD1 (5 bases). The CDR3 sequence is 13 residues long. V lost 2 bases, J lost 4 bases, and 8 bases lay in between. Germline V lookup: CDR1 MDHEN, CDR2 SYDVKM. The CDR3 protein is CASSLQGATEAFF. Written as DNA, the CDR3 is TGTGCCAGCAGTTTACAAGGGGCCACTGAAGCTTTCTTT. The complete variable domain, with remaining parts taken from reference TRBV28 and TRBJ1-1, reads DVKVTQSSRYLVKRTGEKVFLECVQDMDHENMFWYRQDPGLGLRLIYFSYDVKMKEKGDIPEGYSVSREKKERFSLILESASTNQTSMYLCASSLQGATEAFFGQGTRLTVV.

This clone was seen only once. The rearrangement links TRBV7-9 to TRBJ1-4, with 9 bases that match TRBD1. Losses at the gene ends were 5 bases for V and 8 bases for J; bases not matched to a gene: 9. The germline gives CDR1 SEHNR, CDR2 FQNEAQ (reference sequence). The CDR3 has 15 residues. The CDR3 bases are TGTGCCAGCAGCCGCGACCGGACAGGGGTGGAAAAACTGTTTTTT. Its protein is CASSRDRTGVEKLFF.

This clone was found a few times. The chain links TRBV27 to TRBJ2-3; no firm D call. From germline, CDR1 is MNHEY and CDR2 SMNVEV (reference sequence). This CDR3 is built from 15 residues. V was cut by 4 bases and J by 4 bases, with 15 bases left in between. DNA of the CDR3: TGTGCCAGCAGTTCCTCGTTGGAAGGATCAGATACGCAGTATTTT. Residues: CASSSSLEGSDTQYF.

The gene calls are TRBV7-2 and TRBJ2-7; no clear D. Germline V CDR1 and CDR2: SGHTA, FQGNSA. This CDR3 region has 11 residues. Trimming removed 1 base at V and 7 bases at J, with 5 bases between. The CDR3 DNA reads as TGTGCCAGCAGCTTAGGGATTGAGCAGTACTTC. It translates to CASSLGIEQYF.

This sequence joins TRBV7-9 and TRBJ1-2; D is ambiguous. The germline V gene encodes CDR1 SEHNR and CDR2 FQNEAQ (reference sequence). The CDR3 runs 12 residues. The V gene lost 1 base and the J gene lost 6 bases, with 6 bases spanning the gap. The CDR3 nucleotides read TGTGCCAGCAGCTTAGTTTCCGATGGCTACACCTTC. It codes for CASSLVSDGYTF. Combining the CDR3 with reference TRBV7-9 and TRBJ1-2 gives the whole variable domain DTGVSQNPRHKITKRGQNVTFRCDPISEHNRLYWYRQTLGQGPEFLTYFQNEAQLEKSRLLSDRFSAERPKGSFSTLEIQRTEQGDSAMYLCASSLVSDGYTFGSGTRLTVV.

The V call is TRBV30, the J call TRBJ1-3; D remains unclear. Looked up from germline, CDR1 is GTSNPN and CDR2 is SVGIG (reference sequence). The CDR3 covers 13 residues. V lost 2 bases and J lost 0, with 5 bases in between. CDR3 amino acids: CAWSLASGNTIYF. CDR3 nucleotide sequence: TGTGCCTGGAGTTTGGCCTCTGGAAACACCATATATTTT.

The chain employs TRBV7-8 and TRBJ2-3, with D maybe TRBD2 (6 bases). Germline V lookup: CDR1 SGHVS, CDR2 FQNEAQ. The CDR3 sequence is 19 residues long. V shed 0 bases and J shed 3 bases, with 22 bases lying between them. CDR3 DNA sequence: TGTGCCAGCAGCTTAGCGCGGGGCTCGCTAGCGATTTTAACAGATACGCAGTATTTT. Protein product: CASSLARGSLAILTDTQYF.